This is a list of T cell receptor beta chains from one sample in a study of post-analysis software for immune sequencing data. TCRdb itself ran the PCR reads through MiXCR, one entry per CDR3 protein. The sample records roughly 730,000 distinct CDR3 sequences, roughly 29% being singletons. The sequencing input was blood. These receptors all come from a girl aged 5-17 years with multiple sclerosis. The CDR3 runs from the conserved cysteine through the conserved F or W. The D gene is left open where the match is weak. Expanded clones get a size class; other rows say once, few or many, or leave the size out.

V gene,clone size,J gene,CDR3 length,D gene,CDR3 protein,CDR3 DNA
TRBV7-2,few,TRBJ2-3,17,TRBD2,CASSWQTSGGMTDTQYF,TGTGCCAGCAGCTGGCAGACTAGCGGGGGGATGACAGATACGCAGTATTTT
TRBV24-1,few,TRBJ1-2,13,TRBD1,CATSQDRAKGYTF,TGTGCCACCAGTCAGGACAGGGCAAAGGGCTACACCTTC
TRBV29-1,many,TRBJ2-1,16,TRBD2,CSVEALTSGRASEQFF,TGCAGCGTTGAAGCATTAACTAGCGGGAGGGCCAGTGAGCAGTTCTTC
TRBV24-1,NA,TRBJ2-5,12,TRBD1,CATTGDSGRQYF,TGTGCCACGACAGGGGACAGCGGAAGGCAGTACTTC
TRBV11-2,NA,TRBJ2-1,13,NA,CASSLVRANGQFF,TGTGCCAGCAGCTTAGTGCGAGCTAATGGGCAGTTCTTC
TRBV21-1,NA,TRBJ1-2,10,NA,CASMCYGYTF,TGTGCCAGCATGTGCTATGGCTACACCTTC
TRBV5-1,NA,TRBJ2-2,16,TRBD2,CASSLLAGVNTGELFF,TGCGCCAGCAGCCTACTAGCGGGGGTAAACACCGGGGAGCTGTTTTTT
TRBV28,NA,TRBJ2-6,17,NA,CASLSPGAPKGANVLTF,TGTGCCAGCCTAAGCCCCGGGGCCCCTAAGGGGGCCAACGTCCTGACTTTC
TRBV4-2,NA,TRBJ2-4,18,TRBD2,CASSQDATSGGAQNIQYF,TGTGCCAGCAGCCAAGATGCGACTAGCGGGGGGGCTCAAAACATTCAGTACTTC
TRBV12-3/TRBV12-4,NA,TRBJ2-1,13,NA,CASSQNSPPVAFF,TGTGCCAGCAGTCAGAATTCGCCCCCCGTCGCGTTCTTC
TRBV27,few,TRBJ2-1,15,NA,CASSPRERDYNEQFF,TGTGCCAGCAGTCCCCGTGAACGGGACTACAATGAGCAGTTCTTC
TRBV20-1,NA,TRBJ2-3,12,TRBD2,CSRGGSTDTQYF,TGCAGTCGGGGGGGGAGCACAGATACGCAGTATTTT
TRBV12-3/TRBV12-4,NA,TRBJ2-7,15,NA,CAGSSIRGSKNEQYF,TGTGCCGGCAGTTCAATTAGAGGGTCAAAAAACGAGCAGTACTTC
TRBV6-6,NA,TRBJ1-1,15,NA,CASSHSDPGGGEAFF,TGTGCCAGCAGTCACTCCGATCCAGGCGGGGGTGAAGCTTTCTTT
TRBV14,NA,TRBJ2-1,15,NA,CASSLTKRTYNERFF,TGTGCCAGCAGTCTGACCAAACGAACCTACAATGAGCGGTTCTTC
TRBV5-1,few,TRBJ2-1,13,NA,CASSRAGDNEQFF,TGCGCCAGCAGCCGAGCAGGGGACAATGAGCAGTTCTTC
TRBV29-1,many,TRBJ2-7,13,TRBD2,CSVIAGGQDEQYF,TGCAGCGTCATAGCGGGAGGGCAAGACGAGCAGTACTTC
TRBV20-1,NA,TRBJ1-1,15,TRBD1,CSLLSTGTGGTEAFF,TGCAGTCTGCTATCGACCGGGACAGGGGGCACTGAAGCTTTCTTT
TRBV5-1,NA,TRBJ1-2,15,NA,CASSLTGGVNYGYTF,TGCGCCAGCAGCTTGACGGGAGGGGTAAACTATGGCTACACCTTC
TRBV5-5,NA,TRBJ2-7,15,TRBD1,CASSLPRQGADAQYF,TGTGCCAGCAGCTTGCCCCGGCAGGGGGCTGACGCGCAGTACTTC
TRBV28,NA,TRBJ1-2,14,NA,CASSYRDTDYGYTF,TGTGCCAGCAGTTACCGGGACACAGACTATGGCTACACCTTC
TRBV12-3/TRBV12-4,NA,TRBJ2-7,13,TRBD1,CASSLDRQGTEYF,TGTGCCAGCAGTTTGGATCGACAGGGGACCGAGTACTTC
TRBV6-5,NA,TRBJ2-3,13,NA,CASSYPGADTQYF,TGTGCCAGCAGTTATCCGGGGGCCGATACGCAGTATTTT